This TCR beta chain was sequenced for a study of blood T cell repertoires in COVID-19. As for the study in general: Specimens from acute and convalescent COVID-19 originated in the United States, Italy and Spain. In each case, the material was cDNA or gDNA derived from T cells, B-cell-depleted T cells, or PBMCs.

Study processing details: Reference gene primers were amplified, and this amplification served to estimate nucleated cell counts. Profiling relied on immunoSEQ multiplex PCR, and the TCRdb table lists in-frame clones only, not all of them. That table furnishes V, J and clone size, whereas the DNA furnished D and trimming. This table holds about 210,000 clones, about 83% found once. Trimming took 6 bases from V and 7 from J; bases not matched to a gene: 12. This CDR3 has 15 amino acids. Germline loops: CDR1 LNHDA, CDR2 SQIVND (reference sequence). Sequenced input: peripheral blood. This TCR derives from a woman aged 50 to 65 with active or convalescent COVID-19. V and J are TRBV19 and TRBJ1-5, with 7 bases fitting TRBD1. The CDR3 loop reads CASSHLGQVLQPQHF. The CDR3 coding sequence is TGTGCCAGTAGCCACCTCGGACAGGTACTACAGCCCCAGCATTTT.